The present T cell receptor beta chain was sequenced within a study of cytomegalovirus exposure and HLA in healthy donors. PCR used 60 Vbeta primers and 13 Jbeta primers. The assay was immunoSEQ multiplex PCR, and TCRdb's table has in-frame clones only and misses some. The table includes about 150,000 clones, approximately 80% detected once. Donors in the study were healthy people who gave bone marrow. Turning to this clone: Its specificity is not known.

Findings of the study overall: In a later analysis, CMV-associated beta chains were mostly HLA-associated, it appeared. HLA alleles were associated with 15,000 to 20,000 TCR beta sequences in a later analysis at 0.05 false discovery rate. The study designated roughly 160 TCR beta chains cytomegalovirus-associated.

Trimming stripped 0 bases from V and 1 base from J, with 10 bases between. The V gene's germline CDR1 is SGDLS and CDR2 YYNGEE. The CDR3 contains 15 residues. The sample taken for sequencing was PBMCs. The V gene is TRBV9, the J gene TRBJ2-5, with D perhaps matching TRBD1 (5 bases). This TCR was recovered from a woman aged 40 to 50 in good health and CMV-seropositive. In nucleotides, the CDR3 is TGTGCCAGCAGCGTAGTTGGGGCTCCCCAAGAGACCCAGTACTTC. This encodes CASSVVGAPQETQYF.